Following are 10 T cell receptor beta chains from one sample sequenced in a study of blood T cell repertoires in COVID-19. Profiling relied on immunoSEQ multiplex PCR, and the TCRdb table lists in-frame clones only, not all of them. The table lists approximately 100,000 clones, around 84% of them singletons. The source material was peripheral blood. All receptors come from a human donor in a cohort sampled during active COVID-19.

The chain recombines TRBV5-1 with TRBJ1-6; the match to TRBD1 covers 9 bases. Trimming at V came to 3 bases and at J to 6 bases, leaving 4 bases not matched to a gene. The length of the CDR3 is 15 residues. Germline loops: CDR1 SGHRS, CDR2 YFSETQ. Written as DNA, the CDR3 is TGCGCCAGCAGCTGGAGGGGACAGGGTAATTCACCCCTCCACTTT. Translated: CASSWRGQGNSPLHF.

V usage is TRBV5-4 and J usage is TRBJ2-1; 9 nucleotides agree with TRBD2. Germline V lookup: CDR1 SGHNT, CDR2 YYREEE (reference sequence). The CDR3 loop spans 15 amino acids. Losses at the gene ends were 1 base for V and 4 bases for J; bases not matched to a gene: 3. The CDR3: CASSLPSGNYNEQFF. DNA for the CDR3: TGTGCCAGCAGCTTGCCTAGCGGGAATTACAATGAGCAGTTCTTC. Filled out from reference TRBV5-4 and TRBJ2-1, the complete variable domain reads ETGVTQSPTHLIKTRGQQVTLRCSSQSGHNTVSWYQQALGQGPQFIFQYYREEENGRGNFPPRFSGLQFPNYSSELNVNALELDDSALYLCASSLPSGNYNEQFFGPGTRLTVL.

This clone appeared a few times. V usage is TRBV18 and J usage is TRBJ1-5; 11 bases map to TRBD1. In germline, CDR1 is KGHSH, CDR2 LQKENI. The CDR3 loop spans 15 amino acids. The ends lost 3 bases at V and 2 bases at J; junction bases unmatched: 0. CDR3 region: CASSPGQGGNQPQHF. The CDR3, as DNA: TGTGCCAGCTCACCGGGACAGGGGGGCAATCAGCCCCAGCATTTT.

This clone was recorded once. The chain has TRBV7-9 and TRBJ1-1, with 7 bases that match TRBD1. CDR3 length: 16 residues. Losses at the gene ends were 5 bases for V and 5 bases for J; bases not matched to a gene: 14. CDR1 and CDR2 (germline): SEHNR, FQNEAQ (reference sequence). CDR3 bases: TGTGCCAGCAGCCCGCTAAATCCAGGGGGAATAACTGAAGCTTTCTTT. It codes for CASSPLNPGGITEAFF.

This chain joins TRBV27 and TRBJ2-5, with TRBD2 matching 10 bases. The V and J ends lost 4 bases and 2 bases, in that order; junction bases with no gene match: 4. CDR1 is MNHEY and CDR2 is SMNVEV in the germline V gene (reference sequence). This CDR3 is built from 15 residues. The CDR3 loop is CASSSPAGGQETQYF. In nucleotides, the CDR3 is TGTGCCAGCAGTTCCCCAGCGGGAGGGCAAGAGACCCAGTACTTC.

The chain is built from TRBV19 and TRBJ2-5, with 13 bases lining up with TRBD2. The germline V gene encodes CDR1 LNHDA and CDR2 SQIVND (reference sequence). The CDR3 consists of 16 residues. The ends lost 4 bases at V and 1 base at J; junction bases unmatched: 3. CDR3 region: CASSTGLAGIQETQYF. The CDR3 nucleotides read TGTGCCAGTAGTACGGGACTAGCGGGGATCCAAGAGACCCAGTACTTC.

The V call is TRBV7-9, the J call TRBJ2-1, with 9 bases fitting TRBD2. Germline loops: CDR1 SEHNR, CDR2 FQNEAQ (reference sequence). This CDR3 is built from 17 residues. V was clipped by 1 base and J by 3 bases; unmatched bases: 7. The CDR3 loop reads CASSLDPSGTIYNEQFF. Here the CDR3 DNA reads TGTGCCAGCAGCTTAGATCCTAGCGGGACCATCTACAATGAGCAGTTCTTC.

The chain joins TRBV10-3 to TRBJ1-2, with 10 positions matching TRBD1. Trimming at V came to 10 bases and at J to 1 base, leaving 3 bases not matched to a gene. This CDR3 region has 13 residues. The germline CDR1 and CDR2 sequences are ENHRY and SYGVKD. CDR3 protein: CATGTGDNYGYTF. In nucleotides, the CDR3 is TGTGCCACCGGGACAGGGGATAACTATGGCTACACCTTC.

The chain has TRBV7-3 and TRBJ2-1; 9 bases are a match to TRBD1. The CDR3 covers 14 residues. Germline CDR1 reads SGHTA; CDR2 reads FQGTGA. J was trimmed by 8 bases and V by 5 bases; bases with no gene match: 7. CDR3 nucleotide sequence: TGTGCCAGCAGCCTACAGGGGGCGAGCGATGAGCAGTTCTTC. Its protein product is CASSLQGASDEQFF.

The rearrangement links TRBV3-1 (or the pseudogene TRBV3-2) to TRBJ2-3; 12 bases agree with TRBD2. The CDR3 runs 14 residues. Trimming cost V 8 bases and J 3 bases; bases outside gene matches: 3. Per germline, CDR1 LGHDT and CDR2 YNNKEL (reference sequence). The CDR3: CASHGTSGTDTQYF. CDR3 in DNA: TGTGCCAGCCATGGGACTAGCGGGACAGATACGCAGTATTTT.